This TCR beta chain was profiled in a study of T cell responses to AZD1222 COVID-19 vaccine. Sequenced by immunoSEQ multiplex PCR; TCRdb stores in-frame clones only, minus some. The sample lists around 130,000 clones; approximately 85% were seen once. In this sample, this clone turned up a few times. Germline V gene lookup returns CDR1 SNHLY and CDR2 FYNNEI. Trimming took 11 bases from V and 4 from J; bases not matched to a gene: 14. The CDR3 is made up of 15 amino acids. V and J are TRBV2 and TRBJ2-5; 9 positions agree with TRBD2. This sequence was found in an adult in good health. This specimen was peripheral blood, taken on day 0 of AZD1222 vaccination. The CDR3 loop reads CAGGVGGGARETQYF. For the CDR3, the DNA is TGTGCCGGAGGAGTTGGCGGGGGGGCGAGAGAGACCCAGTACTTC.